The rows below give T cell receptor beta chains drawn from one sample of a study of STAT5B mutations in CD4+ large granular lymphocyte leukemia. Repertoires were generated with immunoSEQ multiplex PCR, while TCRdb's copy carries only in-frame clones and drops some. Among roughly 5,900 clones listed, roughly 80% were seen once. Specimen: PBMCs. The source of these receptors is an elderly man with CD4+ T-cell large granular lymphocyte leukemia. Each CDR3 is given without its conserved first and last residue.

j_gene,v_gene,CDR3aa
TRBJ1-2,TRBV7-9,ASSRVIQGANYGYT
TRBJ1-4,TRBV2,AIVSVGDSTNEKLF
TRBJ2-7,TRBV9,ASSPEVGAGEQY
TRBJ1-4,TRBV28,ASSSPDGANEKLF
TRBJ2-7,TRBV5-1,ASSSGQGPYEQY
TRBJ2-7,TRBV7-2,ASSLGPGNEQY
TRBJ2-4,TRBV10-3,AISEPGTGSKMLAKNIQY
TRBJ1-3,TRBV4-1,ASSQDLIVGDSNTIY
TRBJ1-1,TRBV7-9,ASSLGGLGTNTEAF
TRBJ1-1,TRBV13,ASSLESFFGHMNTEAF
TRBJ2-1,TRBV11-2,ASSLLTGSSYNEQF
TRBJ2-7,TRBV7-6,ASSLTGVGYEQY
TRBJ2-3,TRBV7-3,ASSAYAGTSGRALTDTQY
TRBJ2-1,TRBV9,ASSATGGRGTSGYNEQF
TRBJ2-7,TRBV9,ASSVGLGRESVYEQY
TRBJ2-7,TRBV11-2,ASSSDYEQY
TRBJ2-7,TRBV4-1,ASSPRDRDYEQY
TRBJ2-5,TRBV27,ASSLLTQETQY
TRBJ2-1,TRBV11-2,ASSFEAGLYNEQF
TRBJ2-7,TRBV7-2,ASSFTLGQGAREQY
TRBJ1-2,TRBV10-3,AISETGGDDHGYT
TRBJ1-4,TRBV5-8,ASSLATAEKLF
TRBJ1-2,TRBV4-1,ASSDRDREYYGYT
TRBJ1-5,TRBV28,ASHSGSVGNQPQH
TRBJ2-3,TRBV6-5,AIESGDTQY
TRBJ1-2,TRBV6-5,ASRLDSYGYT
TRBJ1-5,TRBV9,ASSVEGARNQPQH
TRBJ1-5,TRBV30,AWSGQNNQPQH
TRBJ2-7,TRBV6-5,ASSYSSRGGYEQY
TRBJ1-4,TRBV6-5,ASRGQPRNEKLF
TRBJ1-3,TRBV7-9,ASSLDRQLGHTIY
TRBJ1-1,TRBV10-3,AISEPGLNTEAF
TRBJ2-1,TRBV4-1,ASSRGTSGYNEQF
TRBJ2-7,TRBV27,ASSLLAATPYEQY
TRBJ2-4,TRBV2,ATSSGMGNIQY
TRBJ1-1,TRBV9,ASSVDGANTEAF
TRBJ1-1,TRBV9,ASSPGGPMGAF
NA,TRBV10-3,AISEGSFYEQY
TRBJ2-3,TRBV7-6,ASSLAGGEDTQY
TRBJ2-1,TRBV27,ASSLSRQNEQF
TRBJ2-1,TRBV4-1,ASSLGGRAVNEQF
TRBJ2-1,TRBV27,ASGSLADTTNEQF
TRBJ1-1,TRBV19,ASISIQTPNTEAF
TRBJ1-2,TRBV10-3,AISEPRQGSSRVGYT
TRBJ2-7,TRBV6-5,ASSYPWAGYEQY
TRBJ2-1,TRBV10-1,ASSESVARNEQF
TRBJ2-7,TRBV7-9,ATEHSHEQY
TRBJ2-1,TRBV7-9,ASSPGGMSHNEQF
TRBJ1-6,TRBV27,ASSSEAWGSPLH
TRBJ1-1,TRBV30,AWSAGIEAF
TRBJ2-7,TRBV5-1,ASSPSGGANEQY
TRBJ1-5,TRBV2,ASSFDRSNQPQH
TRBJ1-3,TRBV27,ASSLARNSGNTIY
TRBJ2-1,TRBV19,ASSIVSGSEQF
TRBJ2-3,TRBV27,ASSLARDTQY
TRBJ2-1,TRBV7-8,ASSPRLAGGYEQF
TRBJ1-4,TRBV6-1,ASTEWGAGEKLF
TRBJ2-7,TRBV28,ASSRSGRAHEQY
TRBJ2-1,TRBV15,ATSRVSAGGPGNEQF
TRBJ2-3,TRBV7-2,ASSLEVYADTQY